Listed here are 4 T cell receptor beta chains from one sample, sequenced in a study of blood T cell repertoires in COVID-19. Using immunoSEQ multiplex PCR, the repertoire was profiled, and TCRdb retains in-frame clones only, with some absent. Of around 65,000 clones in the sample, 82% were seen once. Sequenced material: peripheral blood. All receptors come from a human donor in a cohort sampled during active COVID-19.

The gene calls are TRBV5-1 and TRBJ1-1; maybe TRBD1 (6 bases). The CDR3 is 13 amino acids. Germline V gene data show CDR1 as SGHRS and CDR2 as YFSETQ. V shed 3 bases and J shed 5 bases, with 11 bases lying between them. CDR3 region: CASSWGDRTEAFF. DNA of the CDR3: TGCGCCAGCAGCTGGGGAGACAGGACTGAAGCTTTCTTT.

The chain joins TRBV10-3 to TRBJ1-2, with TRBD1 as a possible D gene (6 bases). The V gene lost 0 bases and the J gene lost 4 bases, with 12 bases spanning the gap. The germline V gene has CDR1 ENHRY and CDR2 SYGVKD. The CDR3 totals 15 residues. The CDR3 region has the DNA TGTGCCATCAGTGAGTCGAACCAGGGGAGCTATGGCTACACCTTC. It yields the protein CAISESNQGSYGYTF.

This sequence joins TRBV7-3 and TRBJ2-1, with 11 bases matching TRBD2. V shed 5 bases and J 5 bases; nucleotides not matched to a gene: 8. Germline V CDR1 and CDR2: SGHTA, FQGTGA. CDR3 length: 16 amino acids. The CDR3 region has the DNA TGTGCCAGCAGCAGAGGAGTAGCGGGGGGGCACAATGAGCAGTTCTTC. Its translation is CASSRGVAGGHNEQFF.

The V call is TRBV4-3, the J call TRBJ2-7; 8 bases are shared with TRBD2. The CDR3 has 16 amino acids. Germline V gene lookup returns CDR1 LGHNA and CDR2 YSLEER. V gave up 0 bases and J gave up 3 bases; unmatched junction bases: 7. In DNA, the CDR3 is TGCGCCAGCAGCCAAGATCCAGGACTAGCAGTCTACGAGCAGTACTTC. Translating gives CASSQDPGLAVYEQYF.